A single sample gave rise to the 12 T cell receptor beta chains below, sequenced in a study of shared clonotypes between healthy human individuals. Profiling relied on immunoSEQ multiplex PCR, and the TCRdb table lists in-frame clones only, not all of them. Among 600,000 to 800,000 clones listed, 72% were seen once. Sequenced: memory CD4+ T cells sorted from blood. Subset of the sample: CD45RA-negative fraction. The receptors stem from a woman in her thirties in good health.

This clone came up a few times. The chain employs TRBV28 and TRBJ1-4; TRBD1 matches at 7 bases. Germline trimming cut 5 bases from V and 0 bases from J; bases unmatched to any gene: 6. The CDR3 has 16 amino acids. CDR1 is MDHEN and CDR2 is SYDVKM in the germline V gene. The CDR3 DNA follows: TGTGCCAGCAGTCCCAGGGGGGGCGCAACTAATGAAAAACTGTTTTTT. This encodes CASSPRGGATNEKLFF.

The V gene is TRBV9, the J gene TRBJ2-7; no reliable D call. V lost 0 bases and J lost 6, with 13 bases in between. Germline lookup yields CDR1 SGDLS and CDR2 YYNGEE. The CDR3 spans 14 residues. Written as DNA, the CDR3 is TGTGCCAGCAGCGTAGAACCCCTAATCGGCGAGCAGTACTTC. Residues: CASSVEPLIGEQYF.

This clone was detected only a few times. CDR3 nucleotide sequence: TGTGCCAGCAGCTTAGTGAATGCAGATACGCAGTATTTT. Encoded protein: CASSLVNADTQYF. This chain connects TRBV7-3 to TRBJ2-3; no firm D call. CDR3 length: 13 residues. V was pared by 2 bases and J by 4 bases, with 7 bases between. The germline V gene has CDR1 SGHTA and CDR2 FQGTGA.

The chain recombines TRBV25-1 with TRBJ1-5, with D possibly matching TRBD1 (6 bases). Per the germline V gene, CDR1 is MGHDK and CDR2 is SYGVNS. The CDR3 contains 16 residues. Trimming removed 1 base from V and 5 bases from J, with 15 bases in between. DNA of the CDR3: TGTGCCAGCAGTGAATTGGGGGGCGACCGGGATCAGCCCCAGCATTTT. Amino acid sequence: CASSELGGDRDQPQHF.

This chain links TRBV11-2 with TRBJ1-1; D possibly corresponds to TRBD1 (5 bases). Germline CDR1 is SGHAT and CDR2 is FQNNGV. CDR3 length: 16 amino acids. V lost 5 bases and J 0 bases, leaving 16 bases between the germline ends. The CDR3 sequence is CASSKGLGAMNTEAFF. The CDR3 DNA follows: TGTGCCAGCAGCAAAGGGCTTGGGGCAATGAACACTGAAGCTTTCTTT.

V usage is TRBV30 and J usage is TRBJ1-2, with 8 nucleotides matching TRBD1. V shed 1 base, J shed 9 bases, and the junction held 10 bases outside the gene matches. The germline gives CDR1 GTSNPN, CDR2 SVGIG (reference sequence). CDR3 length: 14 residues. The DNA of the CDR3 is TGTGCCTGGAGTGATTACCGGGACAGGACATGCTACACCTTC. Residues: CAWSDYRDRTCYTF.

CDR3 region: CSVEVGINQPQHF. The DNA of the CDR3 is TGCAGCGTTGAGGTGGGGATCAATCAGCCCCAGCATTTT. V and J are TRBV29-1 and TRBJ1-5; the D is unclear. The CDR3 is 13 amino acids. V lost 3 bases and J lost 3, with 9 bases in between. Looked up from germline, CDR1 is SQVTM and CDR2 is ANQGSEA.

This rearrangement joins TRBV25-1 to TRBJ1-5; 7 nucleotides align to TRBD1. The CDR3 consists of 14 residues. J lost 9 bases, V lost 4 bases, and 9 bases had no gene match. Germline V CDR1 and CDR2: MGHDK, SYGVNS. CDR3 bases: TGTGCCAGCAGTGGAACAGGGGAATTTCCGCCCCAGCATTTT. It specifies CASSGTGEFPPQHF.

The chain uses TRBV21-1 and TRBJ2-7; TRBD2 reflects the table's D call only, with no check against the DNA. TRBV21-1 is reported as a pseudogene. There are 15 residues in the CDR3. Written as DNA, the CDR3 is TGTGCCAGCAGCAAAGTGCACTTCCGCTCCTACGAGCAGTACTTC. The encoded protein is CASSKVHFRSYEQYF.

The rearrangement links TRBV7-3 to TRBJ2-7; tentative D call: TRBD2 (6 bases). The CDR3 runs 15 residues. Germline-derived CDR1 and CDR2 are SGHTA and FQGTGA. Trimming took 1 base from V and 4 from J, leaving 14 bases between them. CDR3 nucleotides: TGTGCCAGCAGCTTAATTCCGGGAGAAGGTTACGAGCAGTACTTC. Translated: CASSLIPGEGYEQYF.

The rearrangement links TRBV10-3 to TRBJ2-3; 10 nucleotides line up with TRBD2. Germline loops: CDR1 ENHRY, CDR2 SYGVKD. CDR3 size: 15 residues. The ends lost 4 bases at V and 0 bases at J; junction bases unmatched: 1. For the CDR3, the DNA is TGTGCCATCAGTGCACTAGCGGGAAGCACAGATACGCAGTATTTT. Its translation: CAISALAGSTDTQYF.

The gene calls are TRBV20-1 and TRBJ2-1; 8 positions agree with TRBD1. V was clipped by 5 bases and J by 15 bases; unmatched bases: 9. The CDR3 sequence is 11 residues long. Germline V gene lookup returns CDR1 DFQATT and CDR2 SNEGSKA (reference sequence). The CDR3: CSAGLGQGRFF. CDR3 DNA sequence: TGCAGTGCTGGCCTCGGACAGGGAAGGTTCTTC.